This T cell receptor beta chain was observed in a study of blood T cell repertoires in COVID-19. Study overall: Samples representing acute and convalescent COVID-19 were sourced from the United States, Italy and Spain.

The V end lost 5 bases, the J end lost 1 base, and 2 bases lay between the germline ends. The CDR3 has 11 amino acids. Per the germline V gene, CDR1 is GTSNPN and CDR2 is SVGIG (reference sequence). In the original workflow: The authors estimated nucleated cell counts from reference gene primer amplification. Only in-frame clones appear in the TCRdb table, and some are missing; sequencing was by immunoSEQ multiplex PCR. D and trimming come from the DNA, and the V and J calls and clone size come from that table. Counted here are around 200,000 clones, 65% to 80% occurring once; the ten biggest clones make up over 10%.

Sequencing input: peripheral blood. This clonotype originated in a woman aged 45-65 years with acute or convalescent COVID-19. The chain recombines TRBV30 with TRBJ2-2; no firm D call. The CDR3 DNA reads TGTGCCTGGCAGAACACCGGGGAGCTGTTTTTT. Its translation: CAWQNTGELFF.